The rows below give T cell receptor beta chains drawn from one sample of a study of blood T cell repertoires in COVID-19. TCRdb's table, derived via immunoSEQ multiplex PCR, lists solely in-frame clones and lacks some. The sample holds a few hundred thousand clones, 85% seen once. The sequencing input was peripheral blood. Receptors originate from a man aged 45 to 65 with active or convalescent COVID-19. The CDR3 runs from the conserved cysteine through the conserved F or W. The D gene is left open where the match is weak.

D gene: -
V gene: TRBV21-1
J gene: TRBJ2-1
CDR3 protein: CASSKTSGTDNEQFF
CDR3 DNA: TGTGCCAGCAGCAAGACTAGCGGGACAGACAATGAGCAGTTCTTC

D gene: TRBD2
V gene: TRBV28
J gene: TRBJ2-3
CDR3 protein: CASSPLLAGATDTQYF
CDR3 DNA: TGTGCCAGCAGTCCTCTACTAGCGGGAGCCACAGATACGCAGTATTTT

D gene: -
V gene: TRBV7-8
J gene: TRBJ2-7
CDR3 protein: CASSLPGKGEQYF
CDR3 DNA: TGTGCCAGCAGCTTACCGGGAAAAGGCGAGCAGTACTTC

D gene: -
V gene: TRBV7-3
J gene: TRBJ1-6
CDR3 protein: CASSLGGAGSPLHF
CDR3 DNA: TGTGCCAGCAGCTTAGGGGGGGCGGGTTCACCCCTCCACTTT

D gene: -
V gene: TRBV4-1
J gene: TRBJ1-1
CDR3 protein: CASSQRRGSRTNTEAFF
CDR3 DNA: TGCGCCAGCAGCCAAAGAAGGGGCTCTCGAACTAACACTGAAGCTTTCTTT

D gene: TRBD2
V gene: TRBV11-3
J gene: TRBJ2-3
CDR3 protein: CASSLGLAGGSTDTQYF
CDR3 DNA: TGTGCCAGCAGCTTGGGACTAGCGGGAGGGAGCACAGATACGCAGTATTTT

D gene: -
V gene: TRBV19
J gene: TRBJ1-2
CDR3 protein: CASNRQNYGYTF
CDR3 DNA: TGTGCCAGTAACCGACAGAACTATGGCTACACCTTC

D gene: TRBD2
V gene: TRBV9
J gene: TRBJ2-3
CDR3 protein: CASNSGSTDTQYF
CDR3 DNA: TGTGCCAGCAATAGCGGGAGCACAGATACGCAGTATTTT

D gene: TRBD2
V gene: TRBV12-5
J gene: TRBJ2-2
CDR3 protein: CASGLVVRGAKNLSNTGELFF
CDR3 DNA: TGTGCTAGTGGTTTGGTTGTGCGGGGGGCAAAAAACCTTTCGAACACCGGGGAGCTGTTTTTT

D gene: TRBD1
V gene: TRBV19
J gene: TRBJ2-1
CDR3 protein: CASSILGQGNEQFF
CDR3 DNA: TGTGCCAGTAGTATATTGGGACAGGGCAATGAGCAGTTCTTC

D gene: -
V gene: TRBV9
J gene: TRBJ1-2
CDR3 protein: CASSVAGDSSYGYTF
CDR3 DNA: TGTGCCAGCAGCGTAGCTGGAGACAGTAGCTATGGCTACACCTTC